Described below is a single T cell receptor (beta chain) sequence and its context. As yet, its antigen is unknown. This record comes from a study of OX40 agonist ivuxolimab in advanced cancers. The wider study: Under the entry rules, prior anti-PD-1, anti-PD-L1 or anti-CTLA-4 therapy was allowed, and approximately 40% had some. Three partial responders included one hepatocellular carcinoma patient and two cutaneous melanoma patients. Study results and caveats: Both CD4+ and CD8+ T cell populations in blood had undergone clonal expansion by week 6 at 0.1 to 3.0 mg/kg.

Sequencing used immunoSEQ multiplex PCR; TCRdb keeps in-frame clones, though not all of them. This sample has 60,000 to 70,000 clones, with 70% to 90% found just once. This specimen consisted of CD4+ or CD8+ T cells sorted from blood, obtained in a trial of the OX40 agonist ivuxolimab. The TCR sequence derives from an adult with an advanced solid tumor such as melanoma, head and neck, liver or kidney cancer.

The CDR3 is CASRWTGNTEAFF. The CDR3 nucleotides are TGTGCCAGCAGATGGACGGGCAACACTGAAGCTTTCTTT. This chain links TRBV5-6 with TRBJ1-1; D ambiguous. With 5 bases removed from V and 2 bases from J, the gap between germline ends came to 10 bases. Germline V lookup: CDR1 SGHDT, CDR2 YYEEEE. CDR3 length equals 13 residues. Combining the CDR3 with reference TRBV5-6 and TRBJ1-1 gives the whole variable domain DAGVTQSPTHLIKTRGQQVTLRCSPKSGHDTVSWYQQALGQGPQFIFQYYEEEERQRGNFPDRFSGHQFPNYSSELNVNALLLGDSALYLCASRWTGNTEAFFGQGTRLTVV.